Each of the 9 T cell receptor beta chains below was sequenced from the same sample in a study of sequential checkpoint blockade in melanoma (dated by TCRdb to the late 2010s). The treatment or condition label, as the study defines it: randomized to nivolumab then ipilimumab (arm A) or the reverse (arm B). Libraries were prepared through the immunoSEQ multiplex PCR assay. TCRdb took this table from immuneACCESS and kept in-frame rearrangements with V and J called. Such tables lack part of the clones; where checked against another copy, unresolved V genes explain under half of the gap, and the rest is unexplained. The sample yields more than 2,500 clones; under 35% were counted once. The ten most abundant clones make up 10% to 13% of the sample. The sequences come from tumor tissue (inferred from file names), collected from a patient given nivolumab and ipilimumab in sequence. The source of these receptors is a human donor with melanoma.

Only a few counts were recorded for this clone. The V gene is TRBV15, the J gene TRBJ2-3; TRBD1 matches 8 bases. The junction had 6 bases not matched to a gene; V was cut back by 8 bases and J by 2 bases. CDR3 length: 14 amino acids. Per germline, CDR1 LNHNV and CDR2 YYDKDF (reference sequence). As DNA, the CDR3 is TGTGCCACCCAAGACAGGGGCCTCACAGATACGCAGTATTTT. Its translation is CATQDRGLTDTQYF.

The chain has TRBV18 and TRBJ2-7; D possibly uses TRBD1 or TRBD2 (5 bases each). The CDR3 has 15 residues. The germline V gene encodes CDR1 KGHSH and CDR2 LQKENI. V was trimmed by 3 bases and J by 0 bases, leaving 12 bases between them. The CDR3 DNA reads as TGTGCCAGCTCACCTCCCGCAGGGACCTCCTACGAGCAGTACTTC. Translating gives CASSPPAGTSYEQYF.

The chain has TRBV6-8 and TRBJ2-7, with D maybe TRBD1 (5 bases). The V gene lost 4 bases and the J gene lost 5 bases, with 18 bases spanning the gap. The CDR3 contains 15 residues. Germline lookup yields CDR1 MNHGY and CDR2 SAAAGT. The CDR3 is CASSFIPRDRHEQYF. The CDR3 DNA reads TGTGCCAGCAGTTTCATCCCCAGGGATCGGCACGAGCAGTACTTC.

The rearrangement joins TRBV6-8 to TRBJ1-1; TRBD1 might be the D (5 bases). The CDR3 extends over 16 amino acids. Germline V gene lookup returns CDR1 MNHGY and CDR2 SAAAGT. The V end was cut by 7 bases, the J end by 2 bases, with 20 bases between. The CDR3 bases are TGTGCCAGCACTACCTTACGTCCGGGGGAAAACACTGAAGCTTTCTTT. Encoded protein: CASTTLRPGENTEAFF.

Relative to its sample, this clone is large. The chain uses TRBV6-8 and TRBJ2-4; TRBD1 is a possible D gene (5 bases). Germline lookup yields CDR1 MNHGY and CDR2 SAAAGT. The CDR3 covers 13 residues. Trimming shortened V by 0 bases and J by 7 bases, and 7 bases separated the two germline ends. CDR3 coding DNA: TGTGCCAGCAGTTACTCGAAGGGGAACATTCAGTACTTC. It translates to CASSYSKGNIQYF.

The chain uses TRBV29-1 and TRBJ2-3; the D gene could be TRBD1 or TRBD2 (7 bases each). Trimming took 3 bases from V and 5 from J, leaving 15 bases between them. Per germline, CDR1 SQVTM and CDR2 ANQGSEA. The CDR3 is 14 residues long. The CDR3 loop is CSVDRGGREDTQYF. The CDR3 region has the DNA TGCAGCGTTGACAGGGGGGGCCGTGAAGATACGCAGTATTTT.

Within the sample, this clone is medium-sized. This chain joins TRBV6-8 and TRBJ1-5; possible D gene TRBD1, 5 bases. This CDR3 contains 14 residues. V lost 6 bases to trimming and J lost 6 bases, with 15 bases between them. Germline CDR1 reads MNHGY; CDR2 reads SAAAGT. CDR3 bases: TGTGCCAGCAGCGTGGGACGCCCCCCTCAGCCCCAGCATTTT. Protein: CASSVGRPPQPQHF.

In DNA, the CDR3 is TGTGCCAGCAGGGGAGAAGCGGCCTACGAGCAGTACTTC. The encoded protein is CASRGEAAYEQYF. This chain joins TRBV6-8 and TRBJ2-7, with D maybe TRBD2 (5 bases). Trimming removed 6 bases at V and 2 bases at J, with 11 bases between. CDR1 and CDR2 from the germline V gene are MNHGY and SAAAGT. The length of the CDR3 is 13 residues.

The J gene is TRBJ1-1, the V gene TRBV19; D gene unclear. V lost 3 bases to trimming and J lost 1 base, with 18 bases between them. The germline gives CDR1 LNHDA, CDR2 SQIVND (reference sequence). This CDR3 has 17 amino acids. In DNA, the CDR3 is TGTGCCAGTAGTATTACAACGTGGGCAGCTAGGAACACTGAAGCTTTCTTT. It codes for CASSITTWAARNTEAFF.